This passage covers 21 T cell receptor beta chains from one sample sequenced in a study of PD-1 blockade in mismatch repair-deficient tumors. Sequenced by immunoSEQ multiplex PCR; TCRdb stores in-frame clones only, minus some. The sample consists of around 100,000 clones, 65% to 80% of them appearing once. This material consisted of peripheral blood, taken 60 weeks after starting pembrolizumab. These receptor sequences come from an adult with mismatch repair-deficient cancer.

The V and J genes are TRBV5-6 and TRBJ2-1, with TRBD2 identical over 10 bases. This CDR3 has 18 residues. Germline V CDR1 and CDR2: SGHDT, YYEEEE. The V gene end was trimmed by 0 bases and the J gene end by 3 bases; junction bases not matched to a gene: 9. The CDR3 protein is CASSLGGASGSLYNEQFF. CDR3 DNA sequence: TGTGCCAGCAGCTTGGGGGGGGCTAGCGGGAGCCTCTACAATGAGCAGTTCTTC.

This chain connects TRBV4-1 to TRBJ2-7; weak D call: TRBD1 (6 bases). This CDR3 contains 13 residues. The V gene's germline CDR1 is MGHRA and CDR2 YSYEKL. Deletions cut 4 bases from V and 1 base from J, with 8 bases between. CDR3 amino acids: CASSPTGSYEQYF. DNA of the CDR3: TGCGCCAGCAGCCCGACAGGATCCTACGAGCAGTACTTC.

This chain links TRBV5-1 with TRBJ2-1; D not certain. Germline lookup yields CDR1 SGHRS and CDR2 YFSETQ. This CDR3 region has 13 residues. Trimming left V 0 bases short and J 6 bases short, with 7 bases between. The CDR3 reads CASSLERGNEQFF. The DNA of the CDR3 is TGCGCCAGCAGCTTGGAGCGAGGCAATGAGCAGTTCTTC.

The chain is built from TRBV7-9 and TRBJ2-7; perhaps D is TRBD1 or TRBD2 (5 bases each). The CDR3 totals 15 residues. The germline CDR1 and CDR2 sequences are SEHNR and FQNEAQ (reference sequence). V lost 1 base to trimming and J lost 0 bases, with 10 bases between them. CDR3 sequence (DNA): TGTGCCAGCAGCTTAGGGGGGTCGAGCTCCTACGAGCAGTACTTC. Translating it yields CASSLGGSSSYEQYF.

This chain connects TRBV6-1 to TRBJ2-7; 11 nucleotides match TRBD2. Germline CDR1 reads MNHNS; CDR2 reads SASEGT. The CDR3 extends over 13 amino acids. The J segment lost 7 bases and the V segment lost 7 bases, leaving 6 bases of the junction unmatched. DNA for the CDR3: TGTGCCAGCACGCAGATAGCGGGAGGGGAGCAGTACTTC. The encoded protein is CASTQIAGGEQYF.

The table lists this clone with a few counts. The rearrangement uses TRBV11-3 and TRBJ2-1; tentatively, D is TRBD2 (6 bases). Germline assignment: CDR1 SGHNT and CDR2 YENEEA. The length of the CDR3 is 19 residues. The ends were cut back, 3 bases at V and 8 bases at J, with 29 bases in the middle. The CDR3 DNA reads TGTGCCAGCAGCTTGGACGGTGGGGAGCGGGTGCCACGTGGGGATGAGCAGTTCTTC. Translated, it gives CASSLDGGERVPRGDEQFF.

This clone was counted a single time. J is TRBJ2-2 and V is TRBV11-1, with D possibly TRBD2 on 5 matching bases. This CDR3 spans 14 amino acids. Trimming removed 10 bases at V and 2 bases at J, with 14 bases between. CDR1 is SGHAT, CDR2 FQDESV, per germline (reference sequence). The CDR3 sequence is CATKKDLNTGELFF. In nucleotides, the CDR3 is TGTGCCACCAAAAAGGACTTAAACACCGGGGAGCTGTTTTTT.

The chain combines TRBV4-3 with TRBJ1-1; D not certain. From germline, CDR1 is LGHNA and CDR2 YSLEER. V lost 1 base and J 1 base, leaving 13 bases between the germline ends. This CDR3 region has 16 residues. This chain's CDR3 is CASSQGVPGSNTEAFF. DNA for the CDR3: TGCGCCAGCAGCCAAGGAGTCCCGGGCTCGAACACTGAAGCTTTCTTT.

The chain combines TRBV5-6 with TRBJ2-5; TRBD1 might be the D (5 bases). V was pared by 4 bases and J by 6 bases, with 10 bases between. Germline-derived CDR1 and CDR2 are SGHDT and YYEEEE. This CDR3 region has 12 residues. The CDR3 is CASSVSGKTQYF. In nucleotides, the CDR3 is TGTGCCAGCAGCGTATCAGGGAAGACCCAGTACTTC.

The chain is built from TRBV6-5 and TRBJ1-1, with TRBD1 matching over 8 bases. With 6 bases clipped from V and 3 bases from J, the junction kept 9 bases outside the gene matches. The CDR3 has 15 residues. In germline, CDR1 is MNHEY, CDR2 SVGAGI. CDR3 nucleotides: TGTGCCAGCAGCAAGGAAGGACAGGGCTACACTGAAGCTTTCTTT. It encodes CASSKEGQGYTEAFF.

This chain uses TRBV13 with TRBJ2-2; 14 positions match TRBD2. CDR1 and CDR2 from the germline V gene are PRHDT and FYEKMQ (reference sequence). V shed 4 bases and J 6 bases; nucleotides not matched to a gene: 4. The CDR3 length is 16 residues. The CDR3 nucleotides read TGTGCCAGCAGCTCGGGACTAGCGGGAGTTCCCGGGGAGCTGTTTTTT. Translation gives CASSSGLAGVPGELFF. The complete variable domain, with remaining parts taken from reference TRBV13 and TRBJ2-2, reads AAGVIQSPRHLIKEKRETATLKCYPIPRHDTVYWYQQGPGQDPQFLISFYEKMQSDKGSIPDRFSAQQFSDYHSELNMSSLELGDSALYFCASSSGLAGVPGELFFGEGSRLTVL.

This clone has only a few counts. CDR3 protein: CASRLNHLSSYEQYF. CDR3 DNA sequence: TGTGCCAGCAGATTAAACCACCTAAGCTCCTACGAGCAGTACTTC. The chain recombines TRBV6-1 with TRBJ2-7; D remains unclear. The V gene lost 6 bases and the J gene lost 0 bases, with 15 bases spanning the gap. The CDR3 is 15 residues long. Germline CDR1 reads MNHNS; CDR2 reads SASEGT.

The V call is TRBV20-1, the J call TRBJ2-1; D remains unclear. Trimming took 4 bases from V and 7 from J, leaving 8 bases between them. CDR1 and CDR2 from the germline V gene are DFQATT and SNEGSKA (reference sequence). The CDR3 has 11 residues. The CDR3, as DNA: TGCAGTGCTACCATGATTAATGAGCAGTTCTTC. This sequence encodes CSATMINEQFF.

This sequence joins TRBV7-9 and TRBJ2-2; 7 bases agree with TRBD1. J gave up 6 bases and V 2 bases, and 6 bases lay outside the gene matches. Looked up from germline, CDR1 is SEHNR and CDR2 is FQNEAQ (reference sequence). The CDR3 has 15 residues. The CDR3 sequence: CASSLLGQTAGELFF. For the CDR3, the DNA is TGTGCCAGCAGCTTATTGGGACAGACCGCCGGGGAGCTGTTTTTT.

This clone turned up a few times. The chain joins TRBV2 to TRBJ2-7, with a possible D match to TRBD2 (5 bases). The CDR3 is 10 residues long. Trimming took off 6 bases at V and 6 bases at J, with 6 bases between the two ends. The germline V gene encodes CDR1 SNHLY and CDR2 FYNNEI. The DNA for the CDR3 is TGTGCCAGCAGCGGGGTCGAGCAGTACTTC. Protein: CASSGVEQYF.

The chain has TRBV10-3 and TRBJ1-4; perhaps TRBD1 as D (6 bases). CDR1 and CDR2 (germline): ENHRY, SYGVKD. Trimming removed 1 base at V and 4 bases at J, with 7 bases between. The CDR3 has 14 residues. CDR3 sequence: CAISELDSNEKLFF. CDR3 DNA sequence: TGTGCCATCAGTGAGTTGGACAGTAATGAAAAACTGTTTTTT.

This sequence joins TRBV30 and TRBJ2-2; D is tentatively TRBD1 or TRBD2 (6 bases each). The V gene's germline CDR1 is GTSNPN and CDR2 SVGIG (reference sequence). V was cut by 6 bases and J by 6 bases, with 11 bases left in between. The CDR3 runs to 12 residues. CDR3 nucleotides: TGTGCCTGTAACAGGGAGGCCGGGGAGCTGTTTTTT. Its translation: CACNREAGELFF.

The chain has TRBV11-3 and TRBJ2-1, with D possibly called TRBD1 or TRBD2 (5 bases each). CDR1 is SGHNT, CDR2 YENEEA, per germline. CDR3 length: 13 residues. Trimming shortened V by 0 bases and J by 7 bases, and 7 bases separated the two germline ends. CDR3: CASSLEEGNEQFF. CDR3 DNA: TGTGCCAGCAGCTTAGAAGAGGGGAATGAGCAGTTCTTC.

This chain connects TRBV21-1 to TRBJ1-3; the D call TRBD1 from the table was never checked on the DNA. TRBV21-1 is noted as a pseudogene. This CDR3 has 23 residues. The CDR3 region has the DNA TGTGCCAGCAGCAAAGGCTATAATAGGGATATCATGATTAGGGACAACTCTGGAAACACCATATATTTT. Amino acids: CASSKGYNRDIMIRDNSGNTIYF.

V usage is TRBV19 and J usage is TRBJ2-7; 9 bases are shared with TRBD1. With 2 bases clipped from V and 2 bases from J, the junction kept 4 bases outside the gene matches. Germline loops: CDR1 LNHDA, CDR2 SQIVND (reference sequence). The CDR3 is made up of 15 amino acids. CDR3: CASSIPGQGTYEQYF. DNA for the CDR3: TGTGCCAGTAGTATACCGGGACAGGGAACCTACGAGCAGTACTTC.

The J gene is TRBJ1-1, the V gene TRBV11-1; D not certain. Germline V lookup: CDR1 SGHAT, CDR2 FQDESV (reference sequence). There are 15 residues in the CDR3. V was shortened by 1 base and J by 0 bases, with 9 bases between the two germline ends. CDR3 sequence (DNA): TGTGCCAGCAGCTTAGATTACACCCTGAACACTGAAGCTTTCTTT. It codes for CASSLDYTLNTEAFF.